This TCR beta chain was recovered during a study of shared T cell receptors in the human thymus. CDR3 length: 13 residues. From germline, CDR1 is MNHEY and CDR2 SVGAGI. The V gene lost 6 bases and the J gene lost 3 bases, with 12 bases spanning the gap. Sequencing used immunoSEQ multiplex PCR; TCRdb keeps in-frame clones, though not all of them. The sample has 550,000 to 800,000 clones; 70% to 90% are singletons. These records were also assigned to another study, of human thymus T cells. That study adds: Resections from corrective heart surgery provided thymus tissue.

The sequenced sample consisted of thymocytes. The receptor was derived from a girl less than two years old with a congenital heart defect. The chain joins TRBV6-5 to TRBJ2-7; D might be TRBD2 (6 bases). This chain's CDR3 is CASSPTGVYEQYF. CDR3 in DNA: TGTGCCAGCAGCCCGACGGGGGTCTACGAGCAGTACTTC.